A selection of T cell receptor beta chains follows, all from one sample in a study of cytomegalovirus exposure and HLA in healthy donors. Sequenced by immunoSEQ multiplex PCR; TCRdb stores in-frame clones only, minus some. The sample yields hundreds of thousands of clones, over 60% seen once. The sequencing sample was made of PBMCs. The receptors derive from a young man in good health and CMV-seronegative. Each CDR3 is given with its conserved first and last residue. Each record gives: J gene, clone size, D gene, V gene, CDR3 DNA, CDR3 protein. The D gene is left open where the match is weak. Size tells how often a clone was seen (once, few, many) or the class of an expanded clone, and some rows leave it out.

TRBJ1-1 | NA | NA | TRBV11-3 | TGTGCCAGCAGCTATACACAGAACACTGGAGCTTTCTTT | CASSYTQNTGAFF
TRBJ1-6 | NA | NA | TRBV30 | TGTGCCTGGAGTGCGACAGTGGCAAATTCACCCCTCCACTTT | CAWSATVANSPLHF
TRBJ2-5 | NA | TRBD1 | TRBV5-1 | TGCGCCAGCAGCTTGGCAGGGGGCTGGAAGACCCAGTACTTC | CASSLAGGWKTQYF
TRBJ2-3 | NA | TRBD1 | TRBV29-1 | TGCAGCGTTGAAGGAGGAGCCGGGACAGGGGACACAGATACGCAGTATTTT | CSVEGGAGTGDTDTQYF
TRBJ1-2 | NA | TRBD1 | TRBV18 | TGTGCCAGCTCACCCACCGGACGACAACAACCCGGGACAGGGGGCTTTGGCTACACCTTC | CASSPTGRQQPGTGGFGYTF
TRBJ1-1 | NA | TRBD1 | TRBV5-6 | TGTGCCAGTATTAGACAGGGGCCCACTGAAGCTTTCTTT | CASIRQGPTEAFF
TRBJ1-1 | NA | NA | TRBV19 | TGTGCCAGTAGTATCGACCCAACAGGGCGGGCAAGCACTGAAGCTTTCTTT | CASSIDPTGRASTEAFF
TRBJ2-7 | NA | NA | TRBV4-3 | TGCGCCAGCAGCGCCTCGGCAGGGAACCCCTACGAGCAGTACTTC | CASSASAGNPYEQYF
TRBJ1-1 | few | TRBD1 | TRBV5-1 | TGCGCCAGCAAAAGTCAGGGGGACACTGAAGCTTTCTTT | CASKSQGDTEAFF
TRBJ1-4 | few | TRBD1 | TRBV7-2 | TGTGCCAGCAGCCGAACAGGGGGCGGCGAAAAACTGTTTTTT | CASSRTGGGEKLFF
TRBJ2-7 | NA | NA | TRBV19 | TGTGCCACCTCCGGGAGAGTTGATACCTACGAGCAGTACTTC | CATSGRVDTYEQYF
TRBJ2-1 | NA | NA | TRBV25-1 | TGTGCCAGCAGTGAATCCCACAGTTACAATGAGCAGTTCTTC | CASSESHSYNEQFF
TRBJ1-1 | NA | TRBD1 | TRBV15 | TGTGCCACCAGCAGAGCGGAGGGGGCTGGTGAAGCTTTCTTT | CATSRAEGAGEAFF
TRBJ1-5 | NA | NA | TRBV7-2 | TGTGCCAGCAGCGTAGGATGGGGAGATAGCAATCAGCCCCAGCATTTT | CASSVGWGDSNQPQHF
TRBJ1-4 | once | TRBD1 | TRBV7-9 | TGTGCCAGCAGCTTAGGGACAGGGAAGGATGAAAAACTGTTTTTT | CASSLGTGKDEKLFF
TRBJ2-7 | NA | NA | TRBV7-9 | TGTGCCAGCAGCTCCAAGGAGGGGAGCGAGCAGTACTTC | CASSSKEGSEQYF
TRBJ1-2 | NA | NA | TRBV27 | TGTGCCACGCAGGGACTGGACTATGGCTACACCTTC | CATQGLDYGYTF
TRBJ2-2 | few | TRBD2 | TRBV6-1 | TGTGCCAGCAGTGCTCTAGCGGGAGGGCCGACGGGCACCGGGGAGCTGTTTTTT | CASSALAGGPTGTGELFF
TRBJ2-2 | NA | TRBD2 | TRBV11-3 | TGTGCCAGCAGTTTTCCTAGCGGCACCGGGGAGCTGTTTTTT | CASSFPSGTGELFF
TRBJ1-5 | NA | NA | TRBV7-8 | TGTGCCAGCAGCTACGGGGTGTCGGGGGTCGATCAGCCCCAGCATTTT | CASSYGVSGVDQPQHF
TRBJ2-2 | NA | TRBD2 | TRBV27 | TGTGCCAGCAGCCTACTAGCGGGAGGCGACACCGGGGAGCTGTTTTTT | CASSLLAGGDTGELFF
TRBJ2-4 | NA | NA | TRBV7-7 | TGTGCTAGCAGCTTAGGTCAGGGGACGGAAAACATTCAGTACTTC | CASSLGQGTENIQYF
TRBJ1-1 | few | NA | TRBV30 | TGTACCTCCGTCTCAGGGTACACTGAAGCTTTCTTT | CTSVSGYTEAFF
TRBJ2-1 | NA | NA | TRBV18 | TGTGCCAGCTCACGCCGGGAGAATGAGCAGTTCTTC | CASSRRENEQFF
TRBJ2-7 | NA | TRBD2 | TRBV5-1 | TGCGCCAGCAGCTTGGCCGGGCTAGCGGGAACTTACGAGCAGTACTTC | CASSLAGLAGTYEQYF
TRBJ1-1 | NA | TRBD1 | TRBV7-8 | TGTGCCAGCAGCTTACCCGGACAGGGTGGATCGGGGCCTGAAGCTTTCTTT | CASSLPGQGGSGPEAFF
TRBJ2-7 | NA | TRBD2 | TRBV19 | TGTGCCAGTAGTACGGGACTAGCGGGATATATCGCTTTC | CASSTGLAGYIAF
TRBJ1-1 | NA | TRBD1 | TRBV19 | TGTGCCAGTAGTTTGGGACAGGAGAACACTGAAGCTTTCTTT | CASSLGQENTEAFF
TRBJ2-7 | NA | TRBD2 | TRBV27 | TGTGCCAGCAGTTTTGTAAAGGGAGGGCACGAGCAGTACTTC | CASSFVKGGHEQYF
TRBJ2-7 | NA | TRBD2 | TRBV7-3 | TGTGCCAGCAGCTTAAAGGCGGGAGCCCCGCAAGAGCAGTACTTC | CASSLKAGAPQEQYF
TRBJ1-6 | NA | NA | TRBV19 | TGTGCCAGTAAGCCTGCCCGAATGAGCAGGGAGGGGGTGGATTCACCCCTCCACTTT | CASKPARMSREGVDSPLHF
TRBJ2-5 | NA | TRBD2 | TRBV9 | TGTGCCAGCAGCGTAGGCTTAGCGGGAGTATTGGGACAAGAGACCCAGTACTTC | CASSVGLAGVLGQETQYF
TRBJ2-1 | NA | NA | TRBV4-3 | TGCGCCAGCAGCCCCCGGAGGGATTGGGGCTCCTACAATGAGCAGTTCTTC | CASSPRRDWGSYNEQFF
TRBJ2-4 | NA | TRBD1 | TRBV28 | TGTGCCAGCAGCCCCGGGACAGGGAGCAACATTCAGTACTTC | CASSPGTGSNIQYF
TRBJ2-2 | NA | TRBD2 | TRBV11-2 | TGTGCCAGCAGCCCGACTAGCGGGGGCCCGGGGGGGGAGCTGTTTTTT | CASSPTSGGPGGELFF
TRBJ1-4 | NA | NA | TRBV7-2 | TGTGCCAGCAGCTTAGGGGGGGGTAATGAAAAACTGTTTTTT | CASSLGGGNEKLFF
TRBJ1-4 | NA | NA | TRBV28 | TGTGCCAGCAGTACCCACCCAGGAAGGGAAAAACTGTTTTTT | CASSTHPGREKLFF
TRBJ2-1 | NA | NA | TRBV18 | TGTGCCAGCTCACCGGCACAGAAGGCGTCAAGTGAGCAGTTCTTC | CASSPAQKASSEQFF
TRBJ2-1 | NA | TRBD2 | TRBV9 | TGTGCCAGCGGGGATTACGGGGGGAAAAATGAGCAGTTCTTC | CASGDYGGKNEQFF
TRBJ2-4 | NA | NA | TRBV6-5 | TGTGCCAGCAGTCCGAAGGGCGGTGGGGCCATTCAGTACTTC | CASSPKGGGAIQYF
TRBJ1-3 | NA | TRBD1 | TRBV19 | TGTGCCAGTTCCCCGGGACAGCTTGGCTCTGGAAACACCATATATTTT | CASSPGQLGSGNTIYF
TRBJ2-1 | NA | TRBD2 | TRBV6-1 | TGTGCCAGCAGTGCCGGGGGGGCCGGCGATGAGCAGTTCTTC | CASSAGGAGDEQFF
TRBJ1-3 | NA | NA | TRBV5-1 | TGCGCCAGCAGACCTGGACCGTCCGGAGGTGGAAACACCATATATTTT | CASRPGPSGGGNTIYF
TRBJ2-7 | NA | NA | TRBV29-1 | TGCAGCGTACTCGGTGCCCAATCCTACGAGCAGTACTTC | CSVLGAQSYEQYF
TRBJ2-7 | NA | TRBD1 | TRBV7-8 | TGTGCCAGCACCCCGGGCACGGACAGGGACTACGAGCAGTACTTC | CASTPGTDRDYEQYF
TRBJ1-3 | NA | TRBD1 | TRBV30 | TGTGCCTGGAATCGGGACAGCATAGTCTCTGGAAACACCATATATTTT | CAWNRDSIVSGNTIYF
TRBJ1-2 | few | TRBD1 | TRBV9 | TGTGCCAGCAGCGTTCGGGACAGTAAGGGCTACACCTTC | CASSVRDSKGYTF
TRBJ1-1 | NA | TRBD1 | TRBV7-2 | TGTGCCAGCAGCTCCACCAGGGGGTCTGAAGCTTTCTTT | CASSSTRGSEAFF
TRBJ1-1 | NA | NA | TRBV5-3 | TGTGCCAGAAGTTTTCTGACAGCGTCGGTGGGGAACACTGAAGCTTTCTTT | CARSFLTASVGNTEAFF
TRBJ1-1 | once | NA | TRBV5-1 | TGCGCCAGCAGCCTCGTCGACAGGCTGAACACTGAAGCTTTCTTT | CASSLVDRLNTEAFF
TRBJ1-2 | once | NA | TRBV21-1 | TGTGCCAGCAGCAAACTCCAGGAAGCGTGCAGGGGGCGCGAAGAGTTGCGCGGCGGGTACACCTTC | CASSKLQEACRGREELRGGYTF
TRBJ2-1 | NA | TRBD2 | TRBV7-9 | TGTGCCAGCAGCTCCCGGGGGGGTAATGAGCAGTTCTTC | CASSSRGGNEQFF
TRBJ2-7 | NA | TRBD1 | TRBV10-3 | TGTGCCATCAGTGGCGGACAGGGGCAGGACTACGAGCAGTACTTC | CAISGGQGQDYEQYF